This T cell receptor (beta chain) was documented in a study of blood T cell repertoires in COVID-19. Germline CDR1 and CDR2: SGHDT and YYEEEE. This CDR3 is built from 14 residues. Trimming took off 0 bases at V and 9 bases at J, with 15 bases between the two ends. The repertoire was sequenced with immunoSEQ multiplex PCR; TCRdb's copy has only in-frame clones and lacks some. The data hold about 98,000 clones, with more than 70% observed a single time. The genes are TRBV5-6 and TRBJ1-2; D possibly corresponds to TRBD1 (6 bases). This TCR was recovered from a man between 65 and 85 years old with acute or convalescent COVID-19. Source material: peripheral blood. The CDR3 is CASSLGGGVVSYTF. In DNA, the CDR3 is TGTGCCAGCAGCTTGGGAGGGGGAGTGGTAAGCTACACCTTC.